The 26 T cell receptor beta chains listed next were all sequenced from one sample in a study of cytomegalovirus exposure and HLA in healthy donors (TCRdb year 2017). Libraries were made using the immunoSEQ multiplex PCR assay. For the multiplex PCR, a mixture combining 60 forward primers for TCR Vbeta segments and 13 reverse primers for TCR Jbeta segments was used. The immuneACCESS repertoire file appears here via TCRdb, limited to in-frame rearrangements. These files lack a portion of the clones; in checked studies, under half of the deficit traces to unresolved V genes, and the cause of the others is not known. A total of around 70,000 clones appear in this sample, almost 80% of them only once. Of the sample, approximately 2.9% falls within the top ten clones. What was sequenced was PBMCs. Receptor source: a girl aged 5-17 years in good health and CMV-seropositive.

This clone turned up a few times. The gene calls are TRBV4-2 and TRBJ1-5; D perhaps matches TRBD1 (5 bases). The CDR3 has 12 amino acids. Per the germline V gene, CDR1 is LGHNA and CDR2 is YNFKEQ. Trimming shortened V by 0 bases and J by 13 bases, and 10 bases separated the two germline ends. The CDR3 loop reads CASSQDRGRQHF. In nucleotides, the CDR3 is TGTGCCAGCAGCCAAGATAGGGGAAGACAGCATTTT.

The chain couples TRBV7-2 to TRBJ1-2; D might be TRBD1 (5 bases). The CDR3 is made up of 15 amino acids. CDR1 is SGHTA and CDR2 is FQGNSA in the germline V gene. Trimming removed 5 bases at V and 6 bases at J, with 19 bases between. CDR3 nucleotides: TGTGCCAGCAGCACCCAGGGTGGCGGGGGGGATGGCTACACCTTC. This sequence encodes CASSTQGGGGDGYTF. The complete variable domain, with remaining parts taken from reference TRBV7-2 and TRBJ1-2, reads GAGVSQSPSNKVTEKGKDVELRCDPISGHTALYWYRQSLGQGLEFLIYFQGNSAPDKSGLPSDRFSAERTGGSVSTLTIQRTQQEDSAVYLCASSTQGGGGDGYTFGSGTRLTVV.

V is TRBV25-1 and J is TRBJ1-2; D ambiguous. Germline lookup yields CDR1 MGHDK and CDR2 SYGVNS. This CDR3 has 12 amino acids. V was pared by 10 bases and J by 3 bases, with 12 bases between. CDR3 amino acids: CATREAYYGYTF. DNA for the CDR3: TGTGCCACCCGGGAGGCCTACTATGGCTACACCTTC.

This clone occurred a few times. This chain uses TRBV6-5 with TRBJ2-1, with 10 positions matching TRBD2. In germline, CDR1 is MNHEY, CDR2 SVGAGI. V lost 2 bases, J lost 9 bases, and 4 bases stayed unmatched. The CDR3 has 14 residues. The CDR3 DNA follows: TGTGCCAGCAGTTACCTAGCGGGAGACTCTGAGCAGTTCTTC. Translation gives CASSYLAGDSEQFF.

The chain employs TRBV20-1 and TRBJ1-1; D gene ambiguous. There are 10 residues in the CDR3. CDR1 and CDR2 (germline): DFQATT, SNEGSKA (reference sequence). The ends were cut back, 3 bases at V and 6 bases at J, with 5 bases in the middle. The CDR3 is CSASLAEAFF. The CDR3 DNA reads TGCAGTGCTAGTCTCGCTGAAGCTTTCTTT.

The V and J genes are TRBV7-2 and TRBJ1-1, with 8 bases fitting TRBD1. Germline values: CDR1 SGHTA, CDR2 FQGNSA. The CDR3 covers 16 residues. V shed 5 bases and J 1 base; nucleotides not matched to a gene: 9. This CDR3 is CASSRSPGTGNTEAFF. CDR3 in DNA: TGTGCCAGCAGCCGCTCACCCGGGACAGGGAACACTGAAGCTTTCTTT.

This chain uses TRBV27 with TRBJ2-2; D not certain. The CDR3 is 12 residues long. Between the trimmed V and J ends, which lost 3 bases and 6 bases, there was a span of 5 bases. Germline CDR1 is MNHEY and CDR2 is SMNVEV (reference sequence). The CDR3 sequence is CASSFYPGELFF. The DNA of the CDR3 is TGTGCCAGCAGTTTCTATCCCGGGGAGCTGTTTTTT.

Here the CDR3 reads CASSRGQGGYEQYF. As DNA, the CDR3 is TGCGCCAGCAGCCGCGGACAGGGGGGCTACGAGCAGTACTTC. V and J are TRBV4-1 and TRBJ2-7; 10 bases match TRBD1. Per the germline V gene, CDR1 is MGHRA and CDR2 is YSYEKL. J was trimmed by 3 bases and V by 4 bases; bases with no gene match: 3. There are 14 residues in the CDR3.

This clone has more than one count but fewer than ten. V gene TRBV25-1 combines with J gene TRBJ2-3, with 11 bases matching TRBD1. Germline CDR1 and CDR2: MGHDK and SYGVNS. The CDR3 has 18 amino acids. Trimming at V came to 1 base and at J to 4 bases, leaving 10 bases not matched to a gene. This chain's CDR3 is CASSESYLRTGGPDTQYF. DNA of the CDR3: TGTGCCAGCAGTGAATCTTATCTAAGGACAGGGGGCCCAGATACGCAGTATTTT.

The CDR3 spells CASRRENYGYTF. CDR3 coding DNA: TGTGCCAGCAGGAGGGAGAACTATGGCTACACCTTC. The gene calls are TRBV6-5 and TRBJ1-2; D not resolved. Germline CDR1 MNHEY, CDR2 SVGAGI. Trimming stripped 6 bases from V and 2 bases from J, with 7 bases between. The CDR3 consists of 12 residues.

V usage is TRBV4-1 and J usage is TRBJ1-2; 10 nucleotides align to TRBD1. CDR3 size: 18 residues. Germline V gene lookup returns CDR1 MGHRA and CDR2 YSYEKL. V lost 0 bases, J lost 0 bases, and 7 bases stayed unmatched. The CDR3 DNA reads TGCGCCAGCAGCCAAGATTGGGACAGGGGATTAGCTAACTATGGCTACACCTTC. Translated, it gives CASSQDWDRGLANYGYTF.

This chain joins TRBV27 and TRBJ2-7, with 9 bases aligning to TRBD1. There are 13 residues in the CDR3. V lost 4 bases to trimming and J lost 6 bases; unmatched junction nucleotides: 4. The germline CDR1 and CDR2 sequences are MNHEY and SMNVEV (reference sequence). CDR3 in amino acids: CASSSGQGSEQYF. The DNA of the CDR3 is TGTGCCAGCAGTTCCGGACAGGGGAGCGAGCAGTACTTC.

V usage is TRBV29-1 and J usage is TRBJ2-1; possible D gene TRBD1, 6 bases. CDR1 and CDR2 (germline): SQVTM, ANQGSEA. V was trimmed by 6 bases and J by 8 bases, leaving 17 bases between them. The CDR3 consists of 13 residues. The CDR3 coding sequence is TGCAGCGTGAGACAGGTCCTTCGAGATGAGCAGTTCTTC. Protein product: CSVRQVLRDEQFF.

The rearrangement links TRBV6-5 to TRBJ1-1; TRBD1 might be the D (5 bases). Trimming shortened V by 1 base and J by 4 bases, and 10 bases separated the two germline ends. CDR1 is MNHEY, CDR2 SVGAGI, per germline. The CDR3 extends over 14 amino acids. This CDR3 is CASSYFQGATEAFF. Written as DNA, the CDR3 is TGTGCCAGCAGTTACTTCCAGGGTGCCACTGAAGCTTTCTTT.

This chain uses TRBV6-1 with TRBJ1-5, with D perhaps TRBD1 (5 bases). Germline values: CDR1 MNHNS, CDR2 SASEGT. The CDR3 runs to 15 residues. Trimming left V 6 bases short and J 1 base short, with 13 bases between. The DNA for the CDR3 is TGTGCCAGCAGCGCTGGGGGAGGGAGCAATCAGCCCCAGCATTTT. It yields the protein CASSAGGGSNQPQHF.

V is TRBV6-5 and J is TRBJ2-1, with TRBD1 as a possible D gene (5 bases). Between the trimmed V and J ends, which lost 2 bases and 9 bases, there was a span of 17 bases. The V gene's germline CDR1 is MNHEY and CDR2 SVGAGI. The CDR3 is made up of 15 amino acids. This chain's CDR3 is CASSYEAGSDSEQFF. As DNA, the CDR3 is TGTGCCAGCAGTTACGAGGCAGGTTCTGACAGTGAGCAGTTCTTC.

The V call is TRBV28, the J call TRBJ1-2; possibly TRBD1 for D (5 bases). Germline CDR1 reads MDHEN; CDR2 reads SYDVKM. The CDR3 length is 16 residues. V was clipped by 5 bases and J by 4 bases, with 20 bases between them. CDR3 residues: CASSTQVPPQSYGYTF. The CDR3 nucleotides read TGTGCCAGCAGTACACAGGTGCCCCCACAGAGCTATGGCTACACCTTC.

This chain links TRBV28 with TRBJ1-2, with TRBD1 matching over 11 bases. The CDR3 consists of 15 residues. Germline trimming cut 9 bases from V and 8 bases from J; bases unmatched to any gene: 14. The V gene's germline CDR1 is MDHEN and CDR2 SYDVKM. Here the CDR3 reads CASSTGGQGGPGYTF. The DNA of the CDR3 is TGTGCCAGTTCTACCGGGGGACAGGGGGGTCCGGGCTACACCTTC.

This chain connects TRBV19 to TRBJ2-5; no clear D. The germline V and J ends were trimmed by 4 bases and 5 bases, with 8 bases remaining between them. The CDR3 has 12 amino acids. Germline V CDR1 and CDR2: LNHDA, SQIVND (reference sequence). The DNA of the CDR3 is TGTGCCAGTAGTACCCCCCAGGAGACCCAGTACTTC. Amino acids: CASSTPQETQYF.

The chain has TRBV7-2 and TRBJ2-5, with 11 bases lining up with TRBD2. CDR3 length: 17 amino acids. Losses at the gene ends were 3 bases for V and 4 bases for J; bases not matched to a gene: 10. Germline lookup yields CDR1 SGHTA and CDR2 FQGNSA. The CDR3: CASSLITTSGIPETQYF. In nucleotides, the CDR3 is TGTGCCAGCAGCTTGATAACGACTAGCGGGATTCCAGAGACCCAGTACTTC.

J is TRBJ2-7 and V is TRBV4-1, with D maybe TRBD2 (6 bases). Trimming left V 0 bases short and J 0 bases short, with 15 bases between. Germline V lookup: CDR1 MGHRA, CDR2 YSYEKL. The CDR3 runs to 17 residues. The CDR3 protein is CASSQDNWGTYSYEQYF. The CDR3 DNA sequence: TGCGCCAGCAGCCAAGATAATTGGGGGACTTACTCCTACGAGCAGTACTTC.

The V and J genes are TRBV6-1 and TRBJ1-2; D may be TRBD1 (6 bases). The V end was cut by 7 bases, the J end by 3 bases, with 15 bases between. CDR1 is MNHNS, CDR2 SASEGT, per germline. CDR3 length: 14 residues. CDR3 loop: CASTEGGADYGYTF. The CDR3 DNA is TGTGCCAGCACCGAAGGGGGGGCGGACTATGGCTACACCTTC.

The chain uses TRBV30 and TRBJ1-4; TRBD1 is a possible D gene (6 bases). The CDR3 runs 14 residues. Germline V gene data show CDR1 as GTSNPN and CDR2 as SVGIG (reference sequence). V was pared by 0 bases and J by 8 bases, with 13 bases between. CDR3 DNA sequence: TGTGCCTGGAGTGTAGTCCACAGGGAGGAAAAACTGTTTTTT. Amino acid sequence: CAWSVVHREEKLFF.

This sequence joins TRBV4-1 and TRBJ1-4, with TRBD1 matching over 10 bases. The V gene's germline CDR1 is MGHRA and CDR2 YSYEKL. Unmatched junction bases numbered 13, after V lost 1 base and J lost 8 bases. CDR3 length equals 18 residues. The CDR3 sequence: CASSQGSFRTGGGEKLFF. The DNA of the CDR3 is TGCGCCAGCAGCCAAGGGTCCTTCCGGACAGGGGGTGGGGAAAAACTGTTTTTT.

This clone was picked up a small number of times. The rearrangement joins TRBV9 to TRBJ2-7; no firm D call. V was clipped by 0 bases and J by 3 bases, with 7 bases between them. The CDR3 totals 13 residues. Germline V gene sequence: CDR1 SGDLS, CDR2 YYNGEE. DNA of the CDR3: TGTGCCAGCAGCGTAGCCCTAGGCTACGAGCAGTACTTC. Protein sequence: CASSVALGYEQYF.

The CDR3 spells CASSNRLGPEAFF. DNA of the CDR3: TGTGCCAGCAGCAATCGTCTGGGGCCTGAAGCTTTCTTT. The J gene is TRBJ1-1, the V gene TRBV7-9, with D tentatively TRBD1 (5 bases). Germline lookup yields CDR1 SEHNR and CDR2 FQNEAQ (reference sequence). Trimming shortened V by 5 bases and J by 6 bases, and 13 bases separated the two germline ends. The CDR3 consists of 13 residues.